This T cell receptor beta chain was sequenced for a study of T cell responses to AZD1222 COVID-19 vaccine. Study-level findings and limits: Vaccine-related CD4 TCRs covered spike, predominating at 160-218 and 743-854.

The germline V gene has CDR1 WSHSY and CDR2 SAAADI. V dropped 6 bases and J dropped 3 bases, with 9 bases sitting between them. This CDR3 spans 12 amino acids. The method was immunoSEQ multiplex PCR; TCRdb's version includes in-frame clones alone and lacks a portion of them. The sample has 150,000 to 160,000 clones, about 88% seen once. Worth noting for this clone: Its antigen is still unknown.

This receptor was obtained from an adult in good health. The gene calls are TRBV10-2 and TRBJ2-7, with D tentatively TRBD2 (6 bases). Sequenced here: peripheral blood, sampled on day 0 of AZD1222 vaccination. This CDR3 is CASSLAIYEQYF. The DNA of the CDR3 is TGCGCCAGCAGCCTAGCGATCTACGAGCAGTACTTC.